The rows below give T cell receptor beta chains drawn from one sample of a study of cytomegalovirus exposure and HLA in healthy donors. TCRdb's table, derived via immunoSEQ multiplex PCR, lists solely in-frame clones and lacks some. In the table there are fewer than 150,000 clones, 60% to 80% of which are singletons. The sequencing input was PBMCs. These receptors were collected from a woman in her twenties or thirties in good health and CMV-seropositive. The CDR3 runs from the conserved cysteine through the conserved F or W. The D gene is left open where the match is weak. The size entry is marked missing in some rows and otherwise reads once, few, many or a size class.

j_call v_call clone_size d_call cdr3_aa cdr3_nt
TRBJ2-7 TRBV2 . TRBD2 CASSDVGAGVHYEQYF TGTGCCAGCAGTGACGTAGGAGCGGGGGTTCACTACGAGCAGTACTTC
TRBJ2-5 TRBV5-1 . TRBD1 CASTFLQGAQETQYF TGCGCCAGCACCTTTCTACAGGGGGCCCAAGAGACCCAGTACTTC
TRBJ1-4 TRBV6-1 once . CASSEVAGPNEKLFF TGTGCCAGCAGTGAAGTGGCAGGGCCTAATGAAAAACTGTTTTTT
TRBJ2-7 TRBV6-1 . TRBD2 CASCGGISYEQYF TGTGCCAGCTGCGGGGGGATCTCCTACGAGCAGTACTTC
TRBJ2-2 TRBV5-1 . TRBD1 CASILDRAENTGELFF TGCGCCAGCATCCTGGACAGGGCCGAGAACACCGGGGAGCTGTTTTTT
TRBJ2-7 TRBV7-2 few . CASSPGTAAYEQYF TGTGCCAGCAGCCCCGGGACTGCAGCCTACGAGCAGTACTTC
TRBJ2-7 TRBV7-9 . TRBD2 CASSLGLAESYEQYF TGTGCCAGCAGCTTGGGACTAGCGGAATCCTACGAGCAGTACTTC
TRBJ1-3 TRBV6-1 once . CASSIDNSGNTIYF TGTGCCAGCAGCATCGACAATTCTGGAAACACCATATATTTT
TRBJ1-1 TRBV25-1 . . CASSRTRQDDWEAFF TGTGCCAGCAGCAGGACTCGACAGGATGATTGGGAAGCTTTCTTT
TRBJ2-1 TRBV9 . . CASSVAGSYNEQFF TGTGCCAGCAGCGTTGCGGGCTCCTACAATGAGCAGTTCTTC
TRBJ1-2 TRBV14 . TRBD1 CASHPGTGGANFHGYTF TGTGCCAGCCACCCGGGGACAGGGGGCGCAAATTTTCATGGCTACACCTTC
TRBJ2-5 TRBV6-1 . . CASSELGGSGWPLETQYF TGTGCCAGCAGTGAATTAGGTGGGTCGGGGTGGCCCTTGGAGACCCAGTACTTC
TRBJ1-6 TRBV13 . . CASSLGQRNSPLHF TGTGCCAGCAGCTTGGGACAAAGGAATTCACCCCTCCACTTT
TRBJ2-3 TRBV2 . TRBD1 CASRYPGTGGFKLQYF TGTGCCAGCAGATACCCCGGGACAGGGGGCTTCAAGTTGCAGTATTTT
TRBJ2-3 TRBV9 . . CASSVVSQGRTDTQYF TGTGCCAGCAGCGTAGTGTCCCAGGGTCGCACAGATACGCAGTATTTT
TRBJ1-6 TRBV6-6 . . CASSPGPSGSPLHF TGTGCCAGCAGCCCCGGGCCTAGCGGTTCACCCCTCCACTTT
TRBJ2-5 TRBV4-2 . TRBD2 CASSQEIAGGRQTQYF TGTGCCAGCAGCCAAGAGATAGCGGGGGGCAGGCAGACCCAGTACTTC
TRBJ2-3 TRBV7-8 . TRBD2 CASSTRLAGGTDTQYF TGTGCCAGCAGCACCCGACTAGCGGGGGGCACAGATACGCAGTATTTT
TRBJ2-2 TRBV10-3 . . CAIRQGQEGAGELFF TGTGCCATCAGGCAAGGACAGGAGGGTGCCGGGGAGCTGTTTTTT
TRBJ2-5 TRBV4-1 . TRBD2 CASGFGRGASQETQYF TGCGCCAGCGGGTTTGGGCGGGGGGCCTCACAAGAGACCCAGTACTTC